Presented here are 9 T cell receptor beta chains from one specimen sequenced in a study of T-cell reconstitution after alpha-beta-depleted transplantation in children. Preparing the TCRbeta library involved the use of unique molecular identifiers. TCRdb recomputed calls from the PCR reads with MiXCR, one row per CDR3 protein. The sample shows roughly 280,000 distinct CDR3 sequences, 11% of them seen only once. The source was peripheral blood, collected 180 days after TCRalphabeta/CD19-depleted stem cell transplant. The receptors derive from a male patient aged 2 to 10 who had a stem cell transplant for chronic granulomatous disease, so the T cells may come from the graft donor.

This clonotype was recorded at least ten times. The gene calls are TRBV5-6 and TRBJ2-2, with 11 bases that match TRBD2. Germline V gene sequence: CDR1 SGHDT, CDR2 YYEEEE. The J segment lost 7 bases and the V segment lost 2 bases, leaving 7 bases of the junction unmatched. This CDR3 spans 16 amino acids. The CDR3 sequence is CASSFLLAGVGGELFF. The CDR3 nucleotides read TGTGCCAGCAGCTTCCTACTAGCGGGAGTTGGCGGGGAGCTGTTTTTT.

The chain carries TRBV7-6 and TRBJ2-1, with 9 bases lining up with TRBD2. Germline V gene sequence: CDR1 SGHVS, CDR2 FNYEAQ. Trimming cost V 5 bases and J 0 bases; bases outside gene matches: 8. CDR3 size: 17 residues. The CDR3 coding sequence is TGTGCCAGCAGCCTCGGGACTAGCCCTCTCTCCTACAATGAGCAGTTCTTC. Translated: CASSLGTSPLSYNEQFF.

This clonotype appeared many times. This chain links TRBV7-2 with TRBJ1-2; TRBD1 matches at 8 bases. Germline CDR1 and CDR2: SGHTA and FQGNSA. The J segment lost 6 bases and the V segment lost 5 bases, leaving 8 bases of the junction unmatched. The CDR3 runs 14 residues. The CDR3 is CASSPIDRGHGYTF. In nucleotides, the CDR3 is TGTGCCAGCAGCCCTATCGACAGGGGTCATGGCTACACCTTC.

Regarding this clonotype: A much larger clone lies a single base off, so this may be a read error. The CDR3 end shows no conserved phenylalanine or tryptophan, and so a read error is likely. The V gene is TRBV3-1, the J gene TRBJ2-6; D remains unclear. The V end was cut by 0 bases, the J end by 0 bases, with 6 bases between. The CDR3 spans 16 residues. The germline V gene has CDR1 LGHDT and CDR2 YNNKEL (reference sequence). The CDR3 nucleotides are TGTGCCAGCAGCCAAGATCCCTTCTCTGGGGCCAACGTCCTGACTCTC. Its translation: CASSQDPFSGANVLTL.

This chain connects TRBV27 to TRBJ2-7; 9 bases align to TRBD1. CDR1 and CDR2 from the germline V gene are MNHEY and SMNVEV (reference sequence). The J segment lost 5 bases and the V segment lost 9 bases, leaving 11 bases of the junction unmatched. CDR3 length: 14 residues. For the CDR3, the DNA is TGTGCCAGTCGAAAGGACAGGGGTTCGGACGAGCAGTACTTC. Protein: CASRKDRGSDEQYF.

This clonotype was detected many times. This chain links TRBV7-3 with TRBJ2-1; 7 bases line up with TRBD2. Looked up from germline, CDR1 is SGHTA and CDR2 is FQGTGA. The V segment lost 4 bases and the J segment 9 bases; nucleotides outside the gene matches: 15. The CDR3 extends over 16 amino acids. Here the CDR3 DNA reads TGTGCCAGCAGCTCGTCCGGGGCAGCTGGGGGGGGTGAGCAGTTCTTC. Amino acids: CASSSSGAAGGGEQFF.

There are many counts of this clonotype. This sequence joins TRBV6-1 and TRBJ2-3, with D possibly matching TRBD1 (6 bases). V was pared by 6 bases and J by 4 bases, with 23 bases between. CDR3 size: 17 residues. Germline V gives CDR1 MNHNS, CDR2 SASEGT. The CDR3 sequence: CASSLDRRTVGADTQYF. The CDR3 region has the DNA TGTGCCAGCAGCCTGGACCGGAGGACAGTGGGTGCAGATACGCAGTATTTT.

The CDR3 nucleotides are TGCGCCAGCAGTCGGGTTCAAGGGAGCACAGATACGCAGTATTTT. Its protein product is CASSRVQGSTDTQYF. The rearrangement joins TRBV23-1 to TRBJ2-3; no firm D call. TRBV23-1 is an ORF; its function is uncertain. V lost 4 bases, J lost 0 bases, and 11 bases lay in between. The CDR3 runs 15 residues.

Many counts were recorded for this clonotype. The gene calls are TRBV7-9 and TRBJ1-2; no reliable D call. The germline V gene encodes CDR1 SEHNR and CDR2 FQNEAQ (reference sequence). The CDR3 loop spans 15 amino acids. V was trimmed by 1 base and J by 0 bases, leaving 9 bases between them. For the CDR3, the DNA is TGTGCCAGCAGCTTAGTGGGTACTTCTAACTATGGCTACACCTTC. Its protein is CASSLVGTSNYGYTF.